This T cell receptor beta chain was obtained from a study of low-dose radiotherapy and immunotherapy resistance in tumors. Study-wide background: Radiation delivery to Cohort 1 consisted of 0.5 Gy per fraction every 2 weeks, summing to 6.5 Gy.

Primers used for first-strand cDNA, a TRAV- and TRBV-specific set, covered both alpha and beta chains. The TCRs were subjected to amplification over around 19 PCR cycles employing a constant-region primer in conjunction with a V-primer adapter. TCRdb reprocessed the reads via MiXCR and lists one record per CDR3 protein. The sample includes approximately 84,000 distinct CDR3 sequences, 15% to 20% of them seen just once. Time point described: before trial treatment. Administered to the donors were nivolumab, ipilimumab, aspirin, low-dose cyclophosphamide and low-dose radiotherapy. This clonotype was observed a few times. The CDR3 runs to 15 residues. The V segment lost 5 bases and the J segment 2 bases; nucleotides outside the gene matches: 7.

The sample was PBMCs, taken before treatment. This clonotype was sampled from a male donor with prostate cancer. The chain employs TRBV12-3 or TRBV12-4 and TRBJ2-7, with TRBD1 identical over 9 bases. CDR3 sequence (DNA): TGTGCCAGCAGTGAGTCCGGGACAGGGACCTACGAGCAGTACTTC. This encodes CASSESGTGTYEQYF.